This T cell receptor (beta chain) was retrieved from a study of blood T cells in healthy people across ages. With a J-beta primer mix and a sample-barcoded 5' primer, a second PCR ran roughly 6 to 11 cycles. TCRdb analysed the 5' RACE reads with MiXCR anew, one entry per CDR3 protein. Here the sample spans 550,000 to 600,000 distinct CDR3 sequences, roughly 43% being singletons. Study-level findings and limits: Possibly, changes in expanded clonotypes were confounded because donor CMV status was unknown.

This clonotype turned up a few times. Its antigen is as yet unknown. The CDR3 is made up of 12 amino acids. The germline V gene encodes CDR1 DFQATT and CDR2 SNEGSKA (reference sequence). V was shortened by 3 bases and J by 3 bases, with 9 bases between the two germline ends. V usage is TRBV20-1 and J usage is TRBJ2-7; D call uncertain. Material for sequencing was blood. The TCR was taken from an elderly man in good health. The CDR3 nucleotides read TGCAGTGCTAGTTTACAAAACTACGAGCAGTACTTC. This sequence encodes CSASLQNYEQYF.